Listed below are T cell receptor beta chains from one sample, sequenced in a study of CD8+ T cells in alopecia areata. The protocol was immunoSEQ multiplex PCR, while the TCRdb copy is restricted to in-frame clones and leaves out a portion. The sample lists 150,000 to 250,000 clones; 60% were seen once. The sequencing here drew on CD4+ T cells sorted from blood, taken at week 4, from a patient treated with tofacitinib. The receptors come from a human donor with alopecia areata. Both conserved end residues are part of each CDR3. D genes are given only for firm matches. Some rows mark clone size as missing; the rest say once, few, many or name a class of expanded clone.

abundance	v_gene	j_gene	d_gene	CDR3aa	CDR3nt
.	TRBV5-1	TRBJ2-5	.	CASSLAQGKGETQYF	TGCGCCAGCAGCTTGGCGCAGGGAAAGGGAGAGACCCAGTACTTC
.	TRBV2	TRBJ1-2	.	CASSEQGNGYTF	TGTGCCAGCAGTGAGCAGGGGAACGGCTACACCTTC
.	TRBV30	TRBJ1-3	.	CAWSFRLGNTIYF	TGTGCCTGGAGCTTCCGACTTGGAAACACCATATATTTT
.	TRBV5-1	TRBJ1-5	TRBD1	CASSLAGGGQPQHF	TGCGCCAGCAGCTTGGCAGGGGGCGGGCAGCCCCAGCATTTT
.	TRBV5-1	TRBJ2-7	.	CASSRDGRDEQYF	TGCGCCAGCAGCCGGGACGGCAGGGACGAGCAGTACTTC
.	TRBV30	TRBJ2-5	.	CAWSLKETQYF	TGTGCCTGGAGCCTTAAGGAGACCCAGTACTTC
few	TRBV19	TRBJ1-6	.	CASGGSPLHF	TGTGCCAGTGGTGGCTCACCCCTCCACTTT
.	TRBV30	TRBJ2-3	TRBD2	CAWKRGLAGAKDTQYF	TGTGCCTGGAAACGTGGACTAGCGGGGGCCAAAGATACGCAGTATTTT
.	TRBV29-1	TRBJ2-3	.	CSVAAGTQYF	TGCAGCGTTGCGGCAGGTACGCAGTATTTT
few	TRBV30	TRBJ2-7	.	CAWSLGAIGFPYEQYF	TGTGCCTGGAGTCTCGGGGCAATCGGCTTCCCCTACGAGCAGTACTTC
.	TRBV6-5	TRBJ1-2	.	CASSYSYGGLGGYTF	TGTGCCAGCAGTTACTCGTATGGAGGGCTGGGTGGCTACACCTTC
.	TRBV27	TRBJ1-6	.	CASSPLPEKPYSPLHF	TGTGCCAGCAGTCCTCTGCCTGAAAAACCGTATTCACCCCTCCACTTT
.	TRBV29-1	TRBJ2-3	.	CSATLGGTDTQYF	TGCAGCGCAACCTTAGGGGGCACAGATACGCAGTATTTT
.	TRBV30	TRBJ1-5	.	CAWSAVQGSQPQHF	TGTGCCTGGAGTGCCGTACAGGGTTCTCAGCCCCAGCATTTT
few	TRBV30	TRBJ1-1	TRBD1	CAWRPWTGGADTEAFF	TGTGCCTGGAGACCTTGGACAGGGGGTGCGGACACTGAAGCTTTCTTT
few	TRBV18	TRBJ2-5	.	CASSPIGRIGPRGTQYF	TGTGCCAGCTCACCAATTGGCCGAATCGGACCCCGAGGGACCCAGTACTTC
.	TRBV28	TRBJ1-1	.	CASSSRTEAFF	TGTGCCAGCAGTTCTCGGACTGAAGCTTTCTTT
.	TRBV11-1	TRBJ2-7	TRBD1	CASTAGGIYEQYF	TGTGCCAGCACAGCAGGGGGCATCTACGAGCAGTACTTC
.	TRBV7-9	TRBJ1-2	.	CATPGEARGYTF	TGTGCCACCCCGGGGGAGGCTAGGGGCTACACCTTC
.	TRBV29-1	TRBJ2-5	TRBD2	CSVTGTSVQETQYF	TGCAGCGTTACCGGGACTAGCGTACAAGAGACCCAGTACTTC
.	TRBV30	TRBJ1-2	.	CAWRLIRYTF	TGTGCCTGGCGGCTGATTCGCTACACCTTC
few	TRBV19	TRBJ1-1	.	CASSRGPGNTEAFF	TGTGCCAGTAGTAGGGGACCGGGGAACACTGAAGCTTTCTTT